This T cell receptor beta chain was found in a study of blood T cell repertoires in COVID-19. About the research overall: In each case, the material was cDNA or gDNA derived from T cells, B-cell-depleted T cells, or PBMCs.

Per the study methods: Using reference gene primer amplification, nucleated cell counts were estimated. Profiled with immunoSEQ multiplex PCR; TCRdb holds only in-frame clones, not every one. The DNA gave D and trimming, while V, J and clone size come from that table. The sample holds roughly 290,000 clones, around 85% seen once. The germline V gene encodes CDR1 MDHEN and CDR2 SYDVKM. Trimming took off 7 bases at V and 0 bases at J, with 4 bases between the two ends. The CDR3 contains 11 residues. This TCR derives from a human donor with COVID-19, enrolled during active disease. The donor label of this sample is uncertain. The chain combines TRBV28 with TRBJ2-7, with D unclear. Input material: peripheral blood. DNA of the CDR3: TGTGCCAGCATATCCTCCTACGAGCAGTACTTC. Its protein product is CASISSYEQYF.